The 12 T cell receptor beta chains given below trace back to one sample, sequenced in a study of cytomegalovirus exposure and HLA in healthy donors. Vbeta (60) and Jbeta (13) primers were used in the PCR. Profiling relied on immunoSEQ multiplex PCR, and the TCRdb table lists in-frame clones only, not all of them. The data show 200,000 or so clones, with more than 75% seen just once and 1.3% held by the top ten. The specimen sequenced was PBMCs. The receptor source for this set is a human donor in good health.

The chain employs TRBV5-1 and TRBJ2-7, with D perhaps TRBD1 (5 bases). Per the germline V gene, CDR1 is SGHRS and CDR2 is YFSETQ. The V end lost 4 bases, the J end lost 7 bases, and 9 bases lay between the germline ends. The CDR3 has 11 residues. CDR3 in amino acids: CASSRGVEQYF. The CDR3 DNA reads TGCGCCAGCAGCAGGGGCGTGGAGCAGTACTTC.

The CDR3 reads CASSLYGGLAGDYEQYF. The CDR3 DNA is TGCGCCAGCAGCTTGTATGGGGGACTAGCGGGAGATTACGAGCAGTACTTC. This rearrangement joins TRBV5-1 to TRBJ2-7; the match to TRBD2 covers 14 bases. The junction had 7 bases not matched to a gene; V was cut back by 1 base and J by 4 bases. There are 17 residues in the CDR3. The germline V gene encodes CDR1 SGHRS and CDR2 YFSETQ.

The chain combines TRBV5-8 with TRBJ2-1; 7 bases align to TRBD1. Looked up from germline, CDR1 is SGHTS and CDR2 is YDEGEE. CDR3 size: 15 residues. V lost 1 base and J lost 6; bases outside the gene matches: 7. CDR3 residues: CASSLLGTVFNEQFF. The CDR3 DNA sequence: TGTGCCAGCAGCTTGTTGGGGACAGTATTCAATGAGCAGTTCTTC.

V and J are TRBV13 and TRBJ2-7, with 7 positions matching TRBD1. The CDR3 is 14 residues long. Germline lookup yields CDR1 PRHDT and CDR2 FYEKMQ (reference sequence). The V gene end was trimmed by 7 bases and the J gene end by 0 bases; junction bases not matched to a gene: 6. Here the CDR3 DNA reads TGTGCCAGCACCCATGGACAGGACTCCTACGAGCAGTACTTC. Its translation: CASTHGQDSYEQYF.

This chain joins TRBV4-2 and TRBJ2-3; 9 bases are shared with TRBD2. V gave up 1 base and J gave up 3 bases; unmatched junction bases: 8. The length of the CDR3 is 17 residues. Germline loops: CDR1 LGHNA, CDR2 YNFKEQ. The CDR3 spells CASSQAAGLAGTDTQYF. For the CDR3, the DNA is TGTGCCAGCAGCCAAGCCGCGGGACTAGCAGGGACAGATACGCAGTATTTT.

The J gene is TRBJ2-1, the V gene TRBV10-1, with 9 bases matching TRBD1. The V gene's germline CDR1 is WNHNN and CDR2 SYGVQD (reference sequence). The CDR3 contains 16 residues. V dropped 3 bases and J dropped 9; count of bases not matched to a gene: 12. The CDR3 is CASSDSYRTGVREQFF. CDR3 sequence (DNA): TGCGCCAGCAGTGATTCTTATCGGACAGGGGTCCGTGAGCAGTTCTTC.

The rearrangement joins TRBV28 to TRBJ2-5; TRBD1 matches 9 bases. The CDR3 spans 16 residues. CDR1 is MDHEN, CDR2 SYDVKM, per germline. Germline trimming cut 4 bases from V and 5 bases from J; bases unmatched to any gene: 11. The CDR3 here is CASSSHYRGRLETQYF. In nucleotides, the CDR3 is TGTGCCAGCAGTTCCCACTACAGGGGGCGCCTGGAGACCCAGTACTTC.

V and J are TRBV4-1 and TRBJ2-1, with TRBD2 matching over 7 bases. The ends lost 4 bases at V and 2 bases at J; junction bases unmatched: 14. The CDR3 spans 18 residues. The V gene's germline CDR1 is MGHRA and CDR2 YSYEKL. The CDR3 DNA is TGCGCCAGCAGCCGGCAAGCCCAGGCGGGAGCCCCCTACAATGAGCAGTTCTTC. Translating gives CASSRQAQAGAPYNEQFF.

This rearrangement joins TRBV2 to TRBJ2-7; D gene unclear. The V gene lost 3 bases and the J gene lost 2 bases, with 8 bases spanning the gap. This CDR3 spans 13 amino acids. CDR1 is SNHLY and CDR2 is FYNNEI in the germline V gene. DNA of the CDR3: TGTGCCAGCAGTGACGGAGCTGCCTACGAGCAGTACTTC. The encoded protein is CASSDGAAYEQYF.

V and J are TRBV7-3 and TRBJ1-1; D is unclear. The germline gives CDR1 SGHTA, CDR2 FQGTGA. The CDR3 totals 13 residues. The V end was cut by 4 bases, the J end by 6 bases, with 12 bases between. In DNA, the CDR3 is TGTGCCAGCAGCTCGGACGCGGGTTCTGAAGCTTTCTTT. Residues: CASSSDAGSEAFF.

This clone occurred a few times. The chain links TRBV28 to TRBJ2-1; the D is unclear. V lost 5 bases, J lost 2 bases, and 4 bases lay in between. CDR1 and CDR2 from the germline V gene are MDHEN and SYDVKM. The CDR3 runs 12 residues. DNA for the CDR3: TGTGCCAGCAGTCCAACCTACAATGAGCAGTTCTTC. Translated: CASSPTYNEQFF. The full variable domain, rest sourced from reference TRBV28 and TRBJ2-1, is DVKVTQSSRYLVKRTGEKVFLECVQDMDHENMFWYRQDPGLGLRLIYFSYDVKMKEKGDIPEGYSVSREKKERFSLILESASTNQTSMYLCASSPTYNEQFFGPGTRLTVL.

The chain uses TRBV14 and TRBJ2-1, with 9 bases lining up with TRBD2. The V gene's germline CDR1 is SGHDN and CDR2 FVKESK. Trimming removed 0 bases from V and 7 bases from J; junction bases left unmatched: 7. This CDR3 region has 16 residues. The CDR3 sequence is CASSQEALAGLNEQFF. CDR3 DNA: TGTGCCAGCAGCCAAGAAGCGCTAGCGGGGCTTAATGAGCAGTTCTTC.